This entry concerns a single TCR beta chain. This record belongs to a study of blood T cell repertoires in COVID-19. Sequencing used immunoSEQ multiplex PCR; TCRdb keeps in-frame clones, though not all of them. Of under 450,000 clones detected, 65% to 90% appear once; the ten largest clones hold about 7.1%. The CDR3 is 15 residues long. V was shortened by 5 bases and J by 5 bases, with 19 bases between the two germline ends. CDR1 SGHDT and CDR2 YYEEEE come from the germline V gene. The V call is TRBV5-6, the J call TRBJ1-2; possibly TRBD1 for D (6 bases). Sequenced: peripheral blood. The receptor comes from a woman between 55 and 75 years old with COVID-19, enrolled during active disease. The CDR3 spells CASSPGDRRAYGYTF. CDR3 nucleotide sequence: TGTGCCAGCAGTCCTGGCGACAGGCGGGCTTATGGCTACACCTTC.